This TCR beta chain was identified in a study of shared clonotypes between healthy human individuals. The overall study: Three CD4 naive, three CD4 memory, two CD8 naive and one CD8 memory plate were used per donor.

TCRdb's table, derived via immunoSEQ multiplex PCR, lists solely in-frame clones and lacks some. The profile shows some 2,500,000 clones, under 95% of them singletons. Points on this clone: The antigen is unknown.

General study results and limits: The generation probabilities recorded for non-shared clonotypes fell below those of clonotypes shared by all four donors.

CD4+ cells were split into CD45RA+ naive and CD45RA-negative memory subsets. V lost 5 bases and J lost 8, with 6 bases in between. The CDR3 totals 10 residues. In germline, CDR1 is SGHAT, CDR2 FQNNGV. Sequenced material: naive CD4+ T cells from PBMCs. Specified subset: CD45RA+ positively selected. The sequence was obtained from a man between 18 and 35 years old in good health. Some clones in this sample may be carry-over from other donors' samples. V gene TRBV11-2 combines with J gene TRBJ1-1; D gene unclear. The CDR3: CASSRIEAFF. The CDR3 region has the DNA TGTGCCAGCAGCCGAATCGAAGCTTTCTTT.